One sample yielded the 19 T cell receptor beta chains listed below, sequenced in a study of cytomegalovirus exposure and HLA in healthy donors. The PCR employed 60 Vbeta primers together with 13 Jbeta primers. Clones were sequenced by immunoSEQ multiplex PCR, and TCRdb holds only the in-frame ones, with some missing. The repertoire holds over 150,000 clones, with approximately 80% as singletons. What was sequenced was PBMCs. The receptors come from a young man in good health and CMV-seronegative.

V and J are TRBV18 and TRBJ1-1, with 7 bases identical to TRBD1. Per the germline V gene, CDR1 is KGHSH and CDR2 is LQKENI. The V and J ends lost 3 bases and 0 bases, in that order; junction bases with no gene match: 7. This CDR3 region has 16 residues. For the CDR3, the DNA is TGTGCCAGCTCACCCAAGGGACAGCCACTGAACACTGAAGCTTTCTTT. It yields the protein CASSPKGQPLNTEAFF.

The chain uses TRBV6-6 and TRBJ1-5, with D tentatively TRBD1 (6 bases). The V end was cut by 6 bases, the J end by 11 bases, with 11 bases between. The germline V gene has CDR1 MNHNY and CDR2 SVGAGI (reference sequence). There are 11 residues in the CDR3. The CDR3 bases are TGTGCCAGCAGAACAGGGCTGACCCAGCATTTT. Translation gives CASRTGLTQHF.

This sequence joins TRBV19 and TRBJ2-5; possible D gene TRBD2, 5 bases. The ends were cut back, 8 bases at V and 5 bases at J, with 15 bases in the middle. Looked up from germline, CDR1 is LNHDA and CDR2 is SQIVND (reference sequence). The CDR3 runs 13 residues. The CDR3 DNA follows: TGTGCCAGTCGGGGAGTTGGACTGGAGACCCAGTACTTC. It yields the protein CASRGVGLETQYF.

The chain's CDR3 is CASSLSSASGRTGELFF. The CDR3 DNA sequence: TGTGCCAGCAGCTTATCGTCGGCTTCAGGTCGGACCGGGGAGCTGTTTTTT. The rearrangement joins TRBV7-3 to TRBJ2-2; unclear D gene. This CDR3 has 17 amino acids. The V end was cut by 2 bases, the J end by 5 bases, with 18 bases between. Per germline, CDR1 SGHTA and CDR2 FQGTGA.

The chain couples TRBV10-3 to TRBJ2-3, with 7 bases that match TRBD2. Germline-derived CDR1 and CDR2 are ENHRY and SYGVKD. The CDR3 is made up of 14 amino acids. J lost 1 base, V lost 6 bases, and 4 bases had no gene match. This CDR3 is CAISGLGGTDTQYF. CDR3 nucleotide sequence: TGTGCCATCAGCGGACTAGGCGGCACAGATACGCAGTATTTT.

The rearrangement links TRBV12-5 to TRBJ1-5; D is unclear. Germline V gene sequence: CDR1 LGHNT, CDR2 FRNRAP. This CDR3 contains 17 residues. V was cut by 0 bases and J by 3 bases, with 15 bases left in between. The CDR3 protein is CASGLVRLGRANQPQHF. CDR3 sequence (DNA): TGTGCTAGTGGTTTGGTACGTCTCGGGCGGGCCAATCAGCCCCAGCATTTT.

The chain combines TRBV29-1 with TRBJ2-7; 7 bases agree with TRBD1. The germline CDR1 and CDR2 sequences are SQVTM and ANQGSEA. This CDR3 has 14 residues. The junction had 9 bases not matched to a gene; V was cut back by 5 bases and J by 2 bases. The CDR3 loop reads CSVLDRTLAYEQYF. The DNA of the CDR3 is TGCAGCGTTTTGGACAGGACCCTAGCCTACGAGCAGTACTTC.

V is TRBV11-2 and J is TRBJ2-3; D call uncertain. V shed 5 bases and J shed 2 bases, with 11 bases lying between them. The CDR3 has 14 residues. Germline V gives CDR1 SGHAT, CDR2 FQNNGV. The DNA for the CDR3 is TGTGCCAGCAGCCCTGCTGGCCTCACAGATACGCAGTATTTT. Its protein is CASSPAGLTDTQYF. The complete variable domain, with remaining parts taken from reference TRBV11-2 and TRBJ2-3, reads EAGVAQSPRYKIIEKRQSVAFWCNPISGHATLYWYQQILGQGPKLLIQFQNNGVVDDSQLPKDRFSAERLKGVDSTLKIQPAKLEDSAVYLCASSPAGLTDTQYFGPGTRLTVL.

This chain connects TRBV10-3 to TRBJ2-2; D may be TRBD1 (6 bases). Trimming cost V 1 base and J 5 bases, with 11 bases left between them. Germline CDR1 is ENHRY and CDR2 is SYGVKD. The CDR3 consists of 15 residues. CDR3 DNA sequence: TGTGCCATCAGTGAGTACAGGGCGGCGACCGGGGAGCTGTTTTTT. Its protein is CAISEYRAATGELFF.

The rearrangement joins TRBV9 to TRBJ2-7, with 7 bases that match TRBD2. This CDR3 has 15 amino acids. Germline assignment: CDR1 SGDLS and CDR2 YYNGEE. J lost 2 bases, V lost 10 bases, and 15 bases had no gene match. In DNA form, the CDR3 reads TGTGCCTCCTCTCGGGGTAGCGGGCCAACCTACGAGCAGTACTTC. Translation gives CASSRGSGPTYEQYF. Combining the CDR3 with reference TRBV9 and TRBJ2-7 gives the whole variable domain DSGVTQTPKHLITATGQRVTLRCSPRSGDLSVYWYQQSLDQGLQFLIQYYNGEERAKGNILERFSAQQFPDLHSELNLSSLELGDSALYFCASSRGSGPTYEQYFGPGTRLTVT.

For this clone: The identical CDR3 is also encoded by other nucleotide sequences in the sample. V is TRBV18 and J is TRBJ1-5; D unclear. The CDR3 has 13 residues. CDR1 is KGHSH and CDR2 is LQKENI in the germline V gene. Trimming took off 2 bases at V and 2 bases at J, with 4 bases between the two ends. This CDR3 is CASSPGRNQPQHF. Here the CDR3 DNA reads TGTGCCAGCTCACCAGGCCGCAATCAGCCCCAGCATTTT.

The chain couples TRBV2 to TRBJ2-3; 10 bases agree with TRBD2. Losses at the gene ends were 7 bases for V and 0 bases for J; bases not matched to a gene: 16. Germline values: CDR1 SNHLY, CDR2 FYNNEI. The CDR3 sequence is 19 residues long. CDR3 bases: TGTGCCAGCAAGGCTCGTCTAGCGGGGGCCCCCTCTAGCACAGATACGCAGTATTTT. Protein: CASKARLAGAPSSTDTQYF.

Notes on this clone: Other DNA sequences of this sample code for an identical CDR3. The V gene is TRBV28, the J gene TRBJ1-5; tentatively, D is TRBD1 (5 bases). The V gene's germline CDR1 is MDHEN and CDR2 SYDVKM. Trimming pared 3 bases from V and 5 bases from J, leaving 11 bases between. This CDR3 is built from 14 residues. CDR3 nucleotide sequence: TGTGCCAGCAGTTTGGGGGGACCATATCAGCCCCAGCATTTT. This codes for CASSLGGPYQPQHF.

V and J are TRBV7-9 and TRBJ2-5, with D tentatively TRBD2 (6 bases). Germline V gene data show CDR1 as SEHNR and CDR2 as FQNEAQ (reference sequence). V lost 6 bases and J lost 5, with 10 bases in between. The CDR3 has 12 residues. CDR3 bases: TGTGCCAGCAGACTAGCCCGTGAGACCCAGTACTTC. Translation: CASRLARETQYF.

This clone was found a few times. The chain is built from TRBV6-6 and TRBJ2-2, with no clear D. The germline V gene has CDR1 MNHNY and CDR2 SVGAGI (reference sequence). This CDR3 spans 12 amino acids. Trimming removed 2 bases from V and 6 bases from J, with 4 bases in between. CDR3 protein: CASSYGPGELFF. The CDR3 nucleotides are TGTGCCAGCAGTTACGGGCCCGGGGAGCTGTTTTTT.

The chain is built from TRBV15 and TRBJ1-6; TRBD1 agrees at 8 bases. This CDR3 has 14 residues. The V gene's germline CDR1 is LNHNV and CDR2 YYDKDF (reference sequence). Unmatched junction bases numbered 1, after V lost 3 bases and J lost 6 bases. Written as DNA, the CDR3 is TGTGCCACCAGCAGGGACAGGGCTAATTCACCCCTCCACTTT. Translation gives CATSRDRANSPLHF. The full variable domain, with the rest looked up from reference TRBV15 and TRBJ1-6, is DAMVIQNPRYQVTQFGKPVTLSCSQTLNHNVMYWYQQKSSQAPKLLFHYYDKDFNNEADTPDNFQSRRPNTSFCFLDIRSPGLGDTAMYLCATSRDRANSPLHFGNGTRLTVT.

The genes are TRBV11-3 and TRBJ2-7; D perhaps matches TRBD2 (6 bases). Germline CDR1 is SGHNT and CDR2 is YENEEA. The V end lost 3 bases, the J end lost 1 base, and 19 bases lay between the germline ends. This CDR3 comprises 17 residues. The DNA for the CDR3 is TGTGCCAGCAGCTTCGGAAATCTTACTAGCACTTCCTACGAGCAGTACTTC. This sequence encodes CASSFGNLTSTSYEQYF.

The chain couples TRBV7-2 to TRBJ2-7, with a possible D match to TRBD2 (6 bases). Trimming cost V 4 bases and J 2 bases, with 18 bases left between them. Germline V gene lookup returns CDR1 SGHTA and CDR2 FQGNSA. The CDR3 consists of 16 residues. The CDR3 nucleotides are TGTGCCAGCAGCTCCCGCCCGGGAGTAAGTCCCTACGAGCAGTACTTC. Translating gives CASSSRPGVSPYEQYF. The variable domain in full, completed from reference TRBV7-2 and TRBJ2-7, reads GAGVSQSPSNKVTEKGKDVELRCDPISGHTALYWYRQSLGQGLEFLIYFQGNSAPDKSGLPSDRFSAERTGGSVSTLTIQRTQQEDSAVYLCASSSRPGVSPYEQYFGPGTRLTVT.

V is TRBV5-6 and J is TRBJ2-5; no clear D. The J call may be in error: the DNA end matches TRBJ2-7 better. CDR1 and CDR2 (germline): SGHDT, YYEEEE. CDR3 size: 15 residues. Here the CDR3 reads CASTLYPSDHYEQYF. The CDR3 DNA sequence: TGTGCCAGCACCCTATACCCCAGCGACCATTACGAGCAGTACTTC.